These T cell receptor beta chains were read from a single sample in a study of T cells in Graves' hyperthyroidism and ophthalmopathy. TCRdb recomputed calls from the multiplex PCR reads with MiXCR, one row per CDR3 protein. The profile shows hundreds of thousands of distinct CDR3 sequences, about a sixth of them singletons. The specimen sequenced was blood. The source is a man in his forties or fifties with Graves' hyperthyroidism. Both conserved end residues are part of each CDR3. The D gene is left open where the match is weak. Size is stated for part of the rows, as once, few or many counts, or as a class when the clone is expanded.

many,TRBJ1-5,TRBV5-8,TRBD1,TGTGCCAGCAGCTCGCGACAGGGGATGTTTCAGCCCCAGCATTTT,CASSSRQGMFQPQHF
many,TRBJ1-3,TRBV30,TRBD1,TGTGCCTGGAGGAGAACAGGGGACTCTGGAAACACCATATATTTT,CAWRRTGDSGNTIYF
many,TRBJ2-5,TRBV6-1,.,TGTGCCAGCAGTGATGGCCAGTACCAAGAGACCCAGTACTTC,CASSDGQYQETQYF
few,TRBJ1-5,TRBV30,TRBD1,TGTGCCTGGAGTGAGGGGGCCCATCAGCCCCAGCATTTT,CAWSEGAHQPQHF
few,TRBJ2-4,TRBV12-3/TRBV12-4,.,TGTGCCAGCAGCCCCCCTTCGATCATTCAGTACTTC,CASSPPSIIQYF
many,TRBJ1-2,TRBV3-1,TRBD1,TGTGCCAGCAGCCATTCCGGGACAGGGTATGATGGCTACACCTTC,CASSHSGTGYDGYTF
many,TRBJ1-1,TRBV7-2,.,TGTGCCAGCAGCCGGCGGACTGATGAAGCTTTCTTT,CASSRRTDEAFF
once,TRBJ2-6,TRBV5-1,.,TGCGCCAGCAGCGGCCGGCCCTCTGGGGCCAACGTCCTGACTTTC,CASSGRPSGANVLTF
.,TRBJ2-2,TRBV12-3/TRBV12-4,TRBD2,TGTGCCAGCAGTTTACGGGGACTAGGCGGGGAGCTGTTTTTT,CASSLRGLGGELFF
.,TRBJ2-7,TRBV7-2,.,TGTGCCAGCAGCGTTTCGGGGTTCGAGCAGTACTTC,CASSVSGFEQYF
many,TRBJ1-1,TRBV5-1,.,TGCGCCAGCAGCCCCGGACAGCCGAACACTGAAGCTTTCTTT,CASSPGQPNTEAFF
many,TRBJ2-3,TRBV7-6,TRBD2,TGTGCCAGCAGCTTGGGGACTAGCGGGGCCCACACAGATACGCAGTATTTT,CASSLGTSGAHTDTQYF
.,TRBJ1-1,TRBV7-8,.,TGTGCCAGCAGCTTTGGTCTGGACAACACTGAAGCTTTCTTT,CASSFGLDNTEAFF
many,TRBJ1-4,TRBV7-8,.,TGTGCCAGCAGCCCCAGACAGGACGAGATTGGTGAAAAACTGTTTTTT,CASSPRQDEIGEKLFF
few,TRBJ2-7,TRBV14,.,TGTGCCAGCAGCCTCAGGGGATATACCTACTACGAGCAGTACTTC,CASSLRGYTYYEQYF
.,TRBJ2-5,TRBV20-1,.,TGCAGTGCTAGTGCAACAGGGTATGGAGAAGAGACCCAGTACTTC,CSASATGYGEETQYF
.,TRBJ2-1,TRBV27,TRBD2,TGTGCCAGCAGTCTGCGGGGGACCACCTACAATGAGCAGCTCTTC,CASSLRGTTYNEQLF
many,TRBJ2-1,TRBV5-1,.,TGCGCCAGCAGCAAACAGGTCGCAACGGCTAATGAGCAGTTCTTC,CASSKQVATANEQFF
many,TRBJ1-1,TRBV5-1,.,TGCGCCAGCAGCCGAGGGACACGCCTCACTGAAGCTTTCTTT,CASSRGTRLTEAFF
many,TRBJ1-4,TRBV7-2,.,TGTGCCAGCAGCCGACAGGTTGCAACTAATGAAAAACTGTTTTTT,CASSRQVATNEKLFF
.,TRBJ2-3,TRBV7-3,TRBD2,TGTGCCAGCAGCCTCACAGCGGGAGACCTAGATACGCAGTATTTT,CASSLTAGDLDTQYF
many,TRBJ1-2,TRBV11-2,.,TGTGCCAGCAGCTTAGAGGGTAGTGGCTACACCTTC,CASSLEGSGYTF
many,TRBJ2-7,TRBV16,.,TGTGCCAGCAGCCAGTCCCCCTACGAGCAGTACTTC,CASSQSPYEQYF
many,TRBJ2-3,TRBV2,TRBD1,TGTGCCAGCAGTGAAATGGGACAGGGGTCGGATACGCAGTATTTT,CASSEMGQGSDTQYF
many,TRBJ2-1,TRBV20-1,TRBD2,TGCAGTGCTAGAGATCCCCGCGGGGGGGGGGGCCTTAACAATGAGCAGTTCTTC,CSARDPRGGGGLNNEQFF
few,TRBJ2-2,TRBV7-2,.,TGTGCCAGCAGCTTATCGGGAAGCTCCGGGGAGCTGTTTTTT,CASSLSGSSGELFF
many,TRBJ2-2,TRBV28,TRBD1,TGTGCCAGCAGTTTATACGACAGGGATAGCCCCAGGCTGTTTTTT,CASSLYDRDSPRLFF
.,TRBJ1-1,TRBV20-1,TRBD1,TGCTCCGCCTCCAGGGGGCCCTTTAACGCTGAAGCTTTCTTT,CSASRGPFNAEAFF
many,TRBJ2-3,TRBV7-3,.,TGTGCCAGCAGCTTAAGGGGGCAGGTAACAGATACGCAGTATTTT,CASSLRGQVTDTQYF
few,TRBJ1-1,TRBV7-8,.,TGTGCCAGCCGCAGAGAGGGTCGCACTGAAGCTTTCTTT,CASRREGRTEAFF
.,TRBJ1-1,TRBV12-3/TRBV12-4,.,TGTGCCAGCAGTTGGCAACGGTCGAGCACTGAAGCTTTCTTT,CASSWQRSSTEAFF
many,TRBJ1-5,TRBV5-5,.,TGTGCCAGCAGCCCATGGATTAGTAGCAATCAGCCCCAGCATTTT,CASSPWISSNQPQHF
many,TRBJ1-5,TRBV28,.,TGTACAAGCGGCACCTATAGCAATCAGCCCCAGCATTTT,CTSGTYSNQPQHF
many,TRBJ1-2,TRBV30,.,TGTGCCTGGAGCGGACAGTCCTATGGCTACACCTTC,CAWSGQSYGYTF
many,TRBJ2-2,TRBV27,TRBD1,TGTGCCAGCAGTTACAGGGGGCCCAACACCGGGGAGCTGTTTTTT,CASSYRGPNTGELFF
.,TRBJ2-7,TRBV10-1,.,TGCACCAGCAGCAGCTTCTCCTACGAGCAGTACTTC,CTSSSFSYEQYF
.,TRBJ1-6,TRBV9,.,TGTGCCAGCAGCGCCATGACAGCGCGGAATTCACCCCTCCACTTT,CASSAMTARNSPLHF
many,TRBJ1-4,TRBV28,.,TGTGCCACCCGGGACACCCGAAATGAAAAACTGTTTTTT,CATRDTRNEKLFF
many,TRBJ1-4,TRBV20-1,.,TGCAGTGCGCCGTCGGCAGACACAACTAATGAAAAACTGTTTTTT,CSAPSADTTNEKLFF
.,TRBJ1-5,TRBV7-2,.,TGTGCCAGCAGCTTTTTCGGGAATCAGCCCCAGCATTTT,CASSFFGNQPQHF
many,TRBJ2-3,TRBV6-6,.,TGTGCCAGCAGTTACCGGAGCACAGATACGCAGTATTTT,CASSYRSTDTQYF
many,TRBJ1-4,TRBV5-1,TRBD1,TGCGCCAGCAGCAGGGACAGGGGATGGGAAAAACTGTTTTTT,CASSRDRGWEKLFF
.,TRBJ2-5,TRBV5-1,TRBD1,TGCGCCAGCAGCTTTGGACAGGCACTGGGAGAGACCCAGTACTTC,CASSFGQALGETQYF
.,TRBJ2-5,TRBV11-3,.,TGTGCCAGCAGTCCCAGGGCGGGAACCTATGAGACCCAGTACTTC,CASSPRAGTYETQYF
.,TRBJ1-2,TRBV7-2,TRBD1,TGTGCCAGCAGCTCGGGACAGGAATACCTTTATGGTGGCTACACCTTC,CASSSGQEYLYGGYTF
many,TRBJ2-6,TRBV7-8,.,TGTGCCAGCAGCTCCTCAGGGGCCAACGTCCTGACTTTC,CASSSSGANVLTF
many,TRBJ1-2,TRBV2,.,TGTGCCAGCCTTACAGGCCCCTATGGCTACACCTTC,CASLTGPYGYTF
many,TRBJ2-7,TRBV7-9,.,TGTGCCAGCAGCGAGGACAGCCACGAGCAGTACTTC,CASSEDSHEQYF
few,TRBJ1-6,TRBV28,.,TGTGCCAGCAGTTCCACAGGGCGGTCACCCCTCCACTTT,CASSSTGRSPLHF
many,TRBJ2-6,TRBV20-1,TRBD2,TGCAGTGCTAGTAAGGGGACTAGCGTGTCTGGGGCCAACGTCCTGACTTTC,CSASKGTSVSGANVLTF